These 12 T cell receptor beta chains share one sample of origin, sequenced in a study of human T cells and chemical hapten exposure. TCRdb reanalysed the RACE reads using MiXCR and keeps one entry per CDR3 protein. The repertoire holds around 340,000 distinct CDR3 sequences, approximately 6.3% seen once, with around 8.4% in the top ten. Time point in this sample: patch test 1, 2 weeks after DPC sensitization. Treatment denoted: therapeutic diphenylcyclopropenone sensitization with weekly scalp DPC. This specimen consisted of whole blood, obtained in connection with sensitization to the hapten diphenylcyclopropenone (DPC). The origin of the receptors is a woman between 18 and 30 years old with alopecia areata. Some clones in this sample may be carry-over from other donors' samples.

The CDR3 DNA follows: TGTGCCAGCAGTTACATAGCCTCTGGGGCCAACGTCCTGACTTTC. Translated, it gives CASSYIASGANVLTF. The chain carries TRBV6-5 and TRBJ2-6; D uncertain. Germline assignment: CDR1 MNHEY and CDR2 SVGAGI. Trimming removed 2 bases from V and 0 bases from J, with 5 bases in between. The CDR3 length is 15 residues.

This clonotype was found many times. The chain combines TRBV6-5 with TRBJ2-3; 9 bases match TRBD1. CDR1 is MNHEY, CDR2 SVGAGI, per germline. The CDR3 is 14 residues long. J was trimmed by 4 bases and V by 5 bases; bases with no gene match: 4. Written as DNA, the CDR3 is TGTGCCAGCAGTACGGGACAGGGCTCAGATACGCAGTATTTT. This gives the protein CASSTGQGSDTQYF.

This clonotype appeared a few times. V gene TRBV5-8 combines with J gene TRBJ2-5; the match to TRBD1 covers 9 bases. This CDR3 has 17 amino acids. Trimming removed 3 bases from V and 4 bases from J; junction bases left unmatched: 13. Germline CDR1 reads SGHTS; CDR2 reads YDEGEE. For the CDR3, the DNA is TGTGCCAGCAGCTCTGACCTCACGGGACAGGGTACAGAGACCCAGTACTTC. Translating gives CASSSDLTGQGTETQYF.

A single count supports this clonotype. The V and J genes are TRBV2 and TRBJ2-4; D not certain. V lost 3 bases and J 0 bases, leaving 9 bases between the germline ends. In germline, CDR1 is SNHLY, CDR2 FYNNEI. The CDR3 loop spans 15 amino acids. CDR3 sequence (DNA): TGTGCCAGCAGTGACACCCCCGGAGCCAAAAACATTCAGTACTTC. The encoded protein is CASSDTPGAKNIQYF.

This clonotype was counted a few times. The rearrangement uses TRBV7-2 and TRBJ2-7; 15 nucleotides line up with TRBD2. Trimming removed 5 bases from V and 7 bases from J; junction bases left unmatched: 9. The CDR3 contains 16 residues. The germline V gene has CDR1 SGHTA and CDR2 FQGNSA. CDR3 loop: CASSQPGLAGGREQYF. CDR3 bases: TGTGCCAGCAGCCAACCGGGACTAGCGGGGGGCCGGGAGCAGTACTTC.

This clonotype has at least ten counts. J is TRBJ2-1 and V is TRBV29-1, with D unresolved. The CDR3 is 12 amino acids. V lost 0 bases and J lost 6, with 6 bases in between. The V gene's germline CDR1 is SQVTM and CDR2 ANQGSEA. Here the CDR3 DNA reads TGCAGCGTTGAAGATCGCAGCAATGAGCAGTTCTTC. Residues: CSVEDRSNEQFF.

This clonotype was counted a few times. The V and J genes are TRBV7-2 and TRBJ2-5; 16 bases are a match to TRBD2. V trimming: 4 bases; J trimming: 9 bases; junction bases outside the gene matches: 8. This CDR3 has 16 amino acids. Germline CDR1 SGHTA, CDR2 FQGNSA. Here the CDR3 reads CASSSSPGLAGGAQYF. In nucleotides, the CDR3 is TGTGCCAGCAGCTCATCTCCGGGACTAGCGGGGGGGGCCCAGTACTTC.

This chain uses TRBV6-6 with TRBJ2-1, with 8 bases aligning to TRBD2. The CDR3 has 15 amino acids. The junction had 2 bases not matched to a gene; V was cut back by 0 bases and J by 4 bases. Germline V CDR1 and CDR2: MNHNY, SVGAGI (reference sequence). CDR3 sequence (DNA): TGTGCCAGCAGTTACTCCGGGACTAGTTACAATGAGCAGTTCTTC. This sequence encodes CASSYSGTSYNEQFF.

The chain uses TRBV15 and TRBJ1-3; D gene unclear. Germline values: CDR1 LNHNV, CDR2 YYDKDF (reference sequence). V lost 0 bases to trimming and J lost 0 bases, with 6 bases between them. The length of the CDR3 is 15 residues. The CDR3 loop reads CATSRDRDSGNTIYF. The CDR3 DNA is TGTGCCACCAGCAGAGACCGCGACTCTGGAAACACCATATATTTT.

This clonotype showed up just a few times. This chain uses TRBV6-2 or TRBV6-3 with TRBJ2-7, with 8 nucleotides matching TRBD2. The CDR3 contains 13 residues. V shed 5 bases, J shed 7 bases, and the junction held 7 bases outside the gene matches. Germline loops: CDR1 MNHEY, CDR2 SVGEGT. DNA for the CDR3: TGTGCCAGCAGTCACCGGGGGGGGTCGGAGCAGTACTTC. The encoded protein is CASSHRGGSEQYF.

The sample holds many counts of this clonotype. This chain joins TRBV7-8 and TRBJ2-3, with a weak D call TRBD2 (6 bases). The CDR3 totals 14 residues. Germline CDR1 is SGHVS and CDR2 is FQNEAQ. CDR3 bases: TGTGCTAGTACAGCGGGTTGGACCACAGATACGCAGTATTTT. Encoded protein: CASTAGWTTDTQYF.

The chain employs TRBV5-1 and TRBJ1-1; D is perhaps TRBD1 (5 bases). Germline loops: CDR1 SGHRS, CDR2 YFSETQ. V was clipped by 4 bases and J by 0 bases, with 16 bases between them. CDR3 size: 16 residues. The CDR3 sequence is CASSLERGTVNTEAFF. CDR3 coding DNA: TGCGCCAGCAGCCTAGAGAGAGGGACGGTGAACACTGAAGCTTTCTTT. The full variable domain, completed using reference TRBV5-1 and TRBJ1-1, is KAGVTQTPRYLIKTRGQQVTLSCSPISGHRSVSWYQQTPGQGLQFLFEYFSETQRNKGNFPGRFSGRQFSNSRSEMNVSTLELGDSALYLCASSLERGTVNTEAFFGQGTRLTVV.